These 27 T cell receptor beta chains originate from one sample sequenced in a study of T-cell memory formation after mild COVID-19. Via MiXCR, TCRdb re-called the 5' RACE reads, giving one row per CDR3 protein. The repertoire holds more than 400,000 distinct CDR3 sequences, with 15% to 20% as singletons. The specimen sequenced was PBMCs or a T cell subset sorted from them (not recorded which). Receptors were obtained from an adult woman who had mild COVID-19 (a few samples of this study predate the infection). Cell type and time point are not known.

In this sample, this clonotype turned up a few times. V is TRBV12-3 or TRBV12-4 and J is TRBJ2-7, with D unresolved. Trimming took off 3 bases at V and 2 bases at J, with 14 bases between the two ends. This CDR3 has 15 amino acids. The DNA for the CDR3 is TGTGCCAGCAGTTTTCACCTGGACGGAGCCTACGAGCAGTACTTC. Its translation: CASSFHLDGAYEQYF.

Ten or more counts support this clonotype. The chain uses TRBV2 and TRBJ2-5; D is unresolved. The CDR3 spans 14 residues. Trimming stripped 3 bases from V and 3 bases from J, with 11 bases between. Germline V gene data show CDR1 as SNHLY and CDR2 as FYNNEI. The CDR3, as DNA: TGTGCCAGCAGTGATAGGGTCCGGGAAGAGACCCAGTACTTC. Its protein is CASSDRVREETQYF.

This clonotype was observed a handful of times. The V and J genes are TRBV6-1 and TRBJ1-5; tentative D call: TRBD1 (5 bases). CDR1 and CDR2 (germline): MNHNS, SASEGT. CDR3 length: 16 amino acids. Trimming removed 4 bases at V and 1 base at J, with 14 bases between. The CDR3 spells CASSAGGTGSNQPQHF. CDR3 coding DNA: TGTGCCAGCAGTGCCGGGGGTACGGGGAGCAATCAGCCCCAGCATTTT.

This clonotype was detected only a few times. J is TRBJ1-1 and V is TRBV27, with a possible D match to TRBD1 (5 bases). There are 14 residues in the CDR3. Trimming took off 2 bases at V and 5 bases at J, with 12 bases between the two ends. Germline V CDR1 and CDR2: MNHEY, SMNVEV (reference sequence). The DNA for the CDR3 is TGTGCCAGCAGTTTAAGGGGCGCACGAACTGAAGCTTTCTTT. Translation: CASSLRGARTEAFF.

The chain carries TRBV5-1 and TRBJ1-5; D is unresolved. This CDR3 spans 13 amino acids. Trimming pared 1 base from V and 7 bases from J, leaving 9 bases between. CDR1 SGHRS and CDR2 YFSETQ come from the germline V gene. The CDR3 coding sequence is TGCGCCAGCAGCTTGAAGGTCGGCCAGCCCCAGCATTTT. Its translation is CASSLKVGQPQHF.

V and J are TRBV27 and TRBJ2-2, with D unresolved. V was trimmed by 3 bases and J by 0 bases, leaving 11 bases between them. Germline CDR1 MNHEY, CDR2 SMNVEV (reference sequence). The CDR3 has 16 amino acids. CDR3 residues: CASSFDSDANTGELFF. In DNA, the CDR3 is TGTGCCAGCAGTTTCGATTCGGATGCGAACACCGGGGAGCTGTTTTTT.

The gene calls are TRBV5-1 and TRBJ1-1; D not certain. CDR3 length: 14 residues. The germline V and J ends were trimmed by 4 bases and 1 base, with 11 bases remaining between them. Germline CDR1 and CDR2: SGHRS and YFSETQ. CDR3 amino acids: CASSPSEGNTEAFF. The CDR3 DNA reads as TGCGCCAGCAGCCCTTCAGAGGGGAACACTGAAGCTTTCTTT.

This clonotype was seen many times. CDR3 residues: CASSSQDTYNEQFF. CDR3 nucleotides: TGTGCCAGCAGCTCGCAAGACACCTACAATGAGCAGTTCTTC. The gene calls are TRBV9 and TRBJ2-1; D is uncertain. The CDR3 extends over 14 amino acids. From germline, CDR1 is SGDLS and CDR2 YYNGEE. Trimming shortened V by 4 bases and J by 2 bases, and 10 bases separated the two germline ends.

This clonotype has more than one count but fewer than ten. The genes are TRBV5-1 and TRBJ1-3; no clear D. V was pared by 0 bases and J by 3 bases, with 10 bases between. The germline gives CDR1 SGHRS, CDR2 YFSETQ. The CDR3 has 15 residues. The DNA of the CDR3 is TGCGCCAGCAGCTTGGGAAGAAGCGATGGAAACACCATATATTTT. Its translation: CASSLGRSDGNTIYF.

This clonotype was seen a few times. The chain uses TRBV6-2 or TRBV6-3 and TRBJ2-2; a possible D gene is TRBD2 (6 bases). CDR3 length: 13 residues. V was shortened by 10 bases and J by 2 bases, with 11 bases between the two germline ends. Germline V gene sequence: CDR1 MNHEY, CDR2 SVGEGT. In DNA, the CDR3 is TGTGCCACCAGGCGGGGAAACACCGGGGAGCTGTTTTTT. It encodes CATRRGNTGELFF.

The chain combines TRBV12-3 or TRBV12-4 with TRBJ2-1; weak D call: TRBD2 (6 bases). The CDR3 loop spans 16 amino acids. V gave up 5 bases and J gave up 6 bases, with 20 bases separating them. The CDR3 sequence is CASSLPGLSTINEQFF. The CDR3 DNA is TGTGCCAGCAGTCTACCGGGACTCTCAACTATCAATGAGCAGTTCTTC.

This clonotype was detected a few times. The chain has TRBV7-2 and TRBJ2-7, with 10 positions matching TRBD2. Per germline, CDR1 SGHTA and CDR2 FQGNSA. The trim removed 1 base at V and 2 bases at J, leaving 5 bases unmatched. The CDR3 has 16 residues. CDR3 region: CASSLEQSGRAYEQYF. The DNA of the CDR3 is TGTGCCAGCAGCTTAGAACAGAGCGGGAGGGCCTACGAGCAGTACTTC.

There are a few counts of this clonotype. The chain recombines TRBV6-5 with TRBJ2-7, with 7 bases matching TRBD2. This CDR3 is built from 14 residues. The trim removed 5 bases at V and 7 bases at J, leaving 11 bases unmatched. CDR1 is MNHEY and CDR2 is SVGAGI in the germline V gene. CDR3: CASSDPGTTGEQYF. The CDR3, as DNA: TGTGCCAGCAGTGACCCCGGGACTACTGGGGAGCAGTACTTC.

This chain links TRBV5-1 with TRBJ2-3; D remains ambiguous. The ends were cut back, 3 bases at V and 0 bases at J, with 14 bases in the middle. Germline-derived CDR1 and CDR2 are SGHRS and YFSETQ. This CDR3 spans 16 amino acids. The CDR3 sequence is CASSSPLGSSTDTQYF. The CDR3 DNA reads TGCGCCAGCAGCTCCCCATTGGGGTCTAGCACAGATACGCAGTATTTT. Together with reference TRBV5-1 and TRBJ2-3, the CDR3 gives the full variable domain: KAGVTQTPRYLIKTRGQQVTLSCSPISGHRSVSWYQQTPGQGLQFLFEYFSETQRNKGNFPGRFSGRQFSNSRSEMNVSTLELGDSALYLCASSSPLGSSTDTQYFGPGTRLTVL.

There are a few counts of this clonotype. The chain recombines TRBV11-2 with TRBJ2-1; tentative D call: TRBD2 (6 bases). V was pared by 5 bases and J by 3 bases, with 17 bases between. Germline CDR1 and CDR2: SGHAT and FQNNGV. This CDR3 contains 16 residues. The DNA for the CDR3 is TGTGCCAGCAGCCCTGGGGGGAGGAATATCTACAATGAGCAGTTCTTC. This translates into CASSPGGRNIYNEQFF.

This sequence joins TRBV7-9 and TRBJ2-7; TRBD1 matches at 7 bases. Trimming cost V 3 bases and J 3 bases; bases outside gene matches: 8. This CDR3 spans 15 amino acids. CDR1 and CDR2 (germline): SEHNR, FQNEAQ (reference sequence). CDR3 in DNA: TGTGCCAGCAGCTTCGGGACAGCGGTCCTCTACGAGCAGTACTTC. Residues: CASSFGTAVLYEQYF. Drawing the rest from reference TRBV7-9 and TRBJ2-7, the complete variable domain is DTGVSQNPRHKITKRGQNVTFRCDPISEHNRLYWYRQTLGQGPEFLTYFQNEAQLEKSRLLSDRFSAERPKGSFSTLEIQRTEQGDSAMYLCASSFGTAVLYEQYFGPGTRLTVT.

This clonotype was observed many times. The chain's CDR3 is CASSHSSPYEQYF. The CDR3 DNA follows: TGCGCCAGCAGCCATTCTTCCCCCTACGAGCAGTACTTC. The chain has TRBV4-1 and TRBJ2-7, with D uncertain. Germline V gene lookup returns CDR1 MGHRA and CDR2 YSYEKL. The CDR3 is 13 residues long. With 3 bases removed from V and 2 bases from J, the gap between germline ends came to 8 bases.

This clonotype was counted only a few times. V is TRBV4-1 and J is TRBJ2-7; a weak D match, TRBD1 (6 bases). The CDR3 consists of 15 residues. V gave up 4 bases and J gave up 0 bases, with 13 bases separating them. Germline V CDR1 and CDR2: MGHRA, YSYEKL. The CDR3 loop reads CASSPRDTPSYEQYF. The CDR3 bases are TGCGCCAGCAGCCCCCGGGACACCCCCTCCTACGAGCAGTACTTC.

This clonotype was found a few times. This chain joins TRBV4-1 and TRBJ1-4, with 9 bases matching TRBD1. Germline CDR1 is MGHRA and CDR2 is YSYEKL. The CDR3 is 15 amino acids. V gave up 7 bases and J gave up 6 bases; unmatched junction bases: 9. CDR3 coding DNA: TGCGCCAGCATGATTCGGACAGGGGCTCATGAAAAACTGTTTTTT. Encoded protein: CASMIRTGAHEKLFF.

This clonotype has just a few counts. This chain joins TRBV21-1 and TRBJ2-1; TRBD1, the table's D call, lacks a check against the DNA. TRBV21-1 is designated a pseudogene. The CDR3 runs to 17 residues. This chain's CDR3 is CASSKPPQKPAYNEQFF. DNA of the CDR3: TGTGCCAGCAGCAAGCCGCCCCAGAAGCCCGCCTACAATGAGCAGTTCTTC.

This clonotype came up a few times. The J gene is TRBJ2-7, the V gene TRBV12-3 or TRBV12-4; a possible D gene is TRBD1 (6 bases). V lost 4 bases to trimming and J lost 0 bases, with 7 bases between them. This CDR3 comprises 13 residues. The CDR3 region has the DNA TGTGCCAGCAGTTACAGGGTCTCCTACGAGCAGTACTTC. Its translation is CASSYRVSYEQYF.

This clonotype appeared a few times. The V and J genes are TRBV5-1 and TRBJ2-3; 11 bases are a match to TRBD2. The CDR3 has 17 amino acids. J was trimmed by 1 base and V by 4 bases; bases with no gene match: 8. The germline V gene has CDR1 SGHRS and CDR2 YFSETQ. Here the CDR3 DNA reads TGCGCCAGCAGCAACCTAGCGGGGGGATGGGGCACAGATACGCAGTATTTT. It encodes CASSNLAGGWGTDTQYF. Full variable domain (missing parts from reference TRBV5-1 and TRBJ2-3): KAGVTQTPRYLIKTRGQQVTLSCSPISGHRSVSWYQQTPGQGLQFLFEYFSETQRNKGNFPGRFSGRQFSNSRSEMNVSTLELGDSALYLCASSNLAGGWGTDTQYFGPGTRLTVL.

The chain uses TRBV3-1 and TRBJ2-4; D is unresolved. The CDR3 length is 14 residues. CDR1 LGHDT and CDR2 YNNKEL come from the germline V gene (reference sequence). V was shortened by 6 bases and J by 0 bases, with 9 bases between the two germline ends. CDR3 residues: CASSYILAKNIQYF. The CDR3 nucleotides read TGTGCCAGCAGTTACATCCTAGCCAAAAACATTCAGTACTTC. The full variable domain, completed using reference TRBV3-1 and TRBJ2-4, is DTAVSQTPKYLVTQMGNDKSIKCEQNLGHDTMYWYKQDSKKFLKIMFSYNNKELIINETVPNRFSPKSPDKAHLNLHINSLELGDSAVYFCASSYILAKNIQYFGAGTRLSVL.

This clonotype was picked up a small number of times. The chain employs TRBV15 and TRBJ2-3, with 9 bases that match TRBD2. The V gene's germline CDR1 is LNHNV and CDR2 YYDKDF (reference sequence). The J segment lost 0 bases and the V segment lost 0 bases, leaving 1 base of the junction unmatched. This CDR3 comprises 16 residues. The CDR3: CATSRELAGSTDTQYF. DNA for the CDR3: TGTGCCACCAGCAGAGAACTAGCGGGTAGCACAGATACGCAGTATTTT. Full variable domain (missing parts from reference TRBV15 and TRBJ2-3): DAMVIQNPRYQVTQFGKPVTLSCSQTLNHNVMYWYQQKSSQAPKLLFHYYDKDFNNEADTPDNFQSRRPNTSFCFLDIRSPGLGDTAMYLCATSRELAGSTDTQYFGPGTRLTVL.

V usage is TRBV7-9 and J usage is TRBJ1-6; unclear D gene. CDR3 length: 12 residues. CDR1 and CDR2 from the germline V gene are SEHNR and FQNEAQ (reference sequence). V was trimmed by 7 bases and J by 6 bases, leaving 7 bases between them. DNA of the CDR3: TGTGCCAGCACCCACTCTAATTCACCCCTCCACTTT. Protein: CASTHSNSPLHF.

This clonotype was detected many times. This chain uses TRBV5-1 with TRBJ2-2; TRBD1 matches at 7 bases. V lost 4 bases, J lost 6 bases, and 9 bases stayed unmatched. The CDR3 runs 15 residues. Looked up from germline, CDR1 is SGHRS and CDR2 is YFSETQ. The CDR3 DNA follows: TGCGCCAGCAGCAAAGGGGACAGCCTCCCCGGGGAGCTGTTTTTT. This codes for CASSKGDSLPGELFF.

This clonotype showed up just a few times. The chain carries TRBV30 and TRBJ1-6; unclear D gene. This CDR3 is built from 12 residues. V dropped 5 bases and J dropped 5 bases, with 7 bases sitting between them. Germline CDR1 is GTSNPN and CDR2 is SVGIG (reference sequence). The DNA of the CDR3 is TGTGCCTGGGTTGACAATAATTCACCCCTCCACTTT. Translating gives CAWVDNNSPLHF.